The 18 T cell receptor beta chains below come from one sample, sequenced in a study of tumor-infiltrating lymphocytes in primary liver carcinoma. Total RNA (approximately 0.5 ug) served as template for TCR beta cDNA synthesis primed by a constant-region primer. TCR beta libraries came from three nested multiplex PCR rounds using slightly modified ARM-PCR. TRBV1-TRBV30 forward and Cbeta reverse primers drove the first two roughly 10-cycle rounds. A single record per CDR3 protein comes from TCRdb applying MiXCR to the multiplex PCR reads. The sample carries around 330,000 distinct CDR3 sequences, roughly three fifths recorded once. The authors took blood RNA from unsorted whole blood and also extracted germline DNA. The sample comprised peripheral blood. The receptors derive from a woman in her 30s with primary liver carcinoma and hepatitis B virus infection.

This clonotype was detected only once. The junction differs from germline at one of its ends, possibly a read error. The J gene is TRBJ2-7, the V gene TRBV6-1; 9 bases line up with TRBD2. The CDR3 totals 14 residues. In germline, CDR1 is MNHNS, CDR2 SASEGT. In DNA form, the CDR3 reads TGTACCAGCAGTGAGGCGGCGGGAGGGTACGAGCAGTACTTC. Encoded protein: CTSSEAAGGYEQYF.

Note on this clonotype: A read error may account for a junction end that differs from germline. CDR3: CASTLPHIVGGRGGNEKLFF. The CDR3 DNA reads TGTGCCAGCACTTTACCGCATATTGTCGGGGGAAGAGGGGGAAATGAAAAGCTGTTTTTT. The chain has TRBV12-3 or TRBV12-4 and TRBJ1-4, with D perhaps TRBD1 (6 bases). CDR3 length: 20 residues.

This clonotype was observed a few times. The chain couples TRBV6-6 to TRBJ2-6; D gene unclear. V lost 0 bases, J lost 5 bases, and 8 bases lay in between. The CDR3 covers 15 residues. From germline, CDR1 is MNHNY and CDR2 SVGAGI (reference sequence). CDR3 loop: CASSYSGERANVLTF. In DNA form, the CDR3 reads TGTGCCAGCAGTTACTCAGGAGAGAGGGCCAACGTCCTGACTTTC.

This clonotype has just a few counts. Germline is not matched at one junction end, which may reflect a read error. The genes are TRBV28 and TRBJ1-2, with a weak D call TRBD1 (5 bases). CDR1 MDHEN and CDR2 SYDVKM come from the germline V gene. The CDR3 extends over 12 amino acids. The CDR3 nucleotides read TGTGCCAGCAGCCCATCCGAGGGACGAGTCTCCTTC. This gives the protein CASSPSEGRVSF.

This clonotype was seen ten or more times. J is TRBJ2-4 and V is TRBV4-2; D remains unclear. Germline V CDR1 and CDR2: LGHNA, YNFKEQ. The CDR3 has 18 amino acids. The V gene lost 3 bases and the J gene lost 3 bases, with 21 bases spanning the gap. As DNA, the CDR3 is TGTGCCAGCAGCCAGGAGCCATCCTGGGCAACGGGCAAAAACATTCAGTACTTC. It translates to CASSQEPSWATGKNIQYF.

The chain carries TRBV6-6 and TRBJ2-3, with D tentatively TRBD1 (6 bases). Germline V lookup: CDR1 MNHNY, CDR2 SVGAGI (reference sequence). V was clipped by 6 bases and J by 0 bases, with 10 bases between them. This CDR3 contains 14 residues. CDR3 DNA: TGTGCCAGCAGGGACAGAATAAGCACAGATACGCAGTATTTT. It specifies CASRDRISTDTQYF.

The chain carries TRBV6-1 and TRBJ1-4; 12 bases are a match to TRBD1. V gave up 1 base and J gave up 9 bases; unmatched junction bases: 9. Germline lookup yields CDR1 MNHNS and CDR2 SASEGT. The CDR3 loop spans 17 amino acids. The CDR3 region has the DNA TGTGCCAGCAGTGAAGGGGGACAGGGGGCGCGGGTGAAAAAACTGTTTTTT. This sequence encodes CASSEGGQGARVKKLFF.

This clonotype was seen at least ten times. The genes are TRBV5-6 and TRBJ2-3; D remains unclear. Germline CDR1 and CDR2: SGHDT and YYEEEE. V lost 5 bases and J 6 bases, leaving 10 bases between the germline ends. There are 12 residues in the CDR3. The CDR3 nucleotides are TGTGCCAGCAGTTTCGGACCGGATACGCAGTATTTT. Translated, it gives CASSFGPDTQYF. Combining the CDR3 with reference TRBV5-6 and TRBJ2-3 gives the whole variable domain DAGVTQSPTHLIKTRGQQVTLRCSPKSGHDTVSWYQQALGQGPQFIFQYYEEEERQRGNFPDRFSGHQFPNYSSELNVNALLLGDSALYLCASSFGPDTQYFGPGTRLTVL.

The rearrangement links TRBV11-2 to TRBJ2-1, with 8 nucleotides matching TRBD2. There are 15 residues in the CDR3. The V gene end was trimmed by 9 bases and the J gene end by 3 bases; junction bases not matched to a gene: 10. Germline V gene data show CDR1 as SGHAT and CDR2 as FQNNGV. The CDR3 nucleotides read TGTGCCAGTAGCCACCGGACTAGCTACTACAATGAGCAGTTCTTC. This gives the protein CASSHRTSYYNEQFF.

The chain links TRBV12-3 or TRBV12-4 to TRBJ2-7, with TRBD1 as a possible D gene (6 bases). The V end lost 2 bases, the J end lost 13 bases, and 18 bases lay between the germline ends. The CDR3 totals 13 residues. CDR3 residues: CASSLSGGYEKYF. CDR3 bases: TGTGCCAGCAGTTTAAGTGGGGGCTACGAGAAATACTTC.

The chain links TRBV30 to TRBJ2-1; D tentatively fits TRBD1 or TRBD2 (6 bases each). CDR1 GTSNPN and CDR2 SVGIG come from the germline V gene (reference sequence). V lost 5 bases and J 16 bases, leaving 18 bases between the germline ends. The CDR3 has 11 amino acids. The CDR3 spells CAWGAGGDIFF. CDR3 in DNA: TGTGCCTGGGGGGCTGGCGGGGACATATTCTTC.

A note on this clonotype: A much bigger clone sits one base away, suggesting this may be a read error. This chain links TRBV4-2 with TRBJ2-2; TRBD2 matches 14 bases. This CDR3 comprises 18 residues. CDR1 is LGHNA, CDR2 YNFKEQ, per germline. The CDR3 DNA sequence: TGTGCCAGCAGGCAAGGAGGGACTAGCGGGAGTTGGTCCGGGGAGCTGTTTTTT. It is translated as CASRQGGTSGSWSGELFF.

The CDR3 region is CASSLREQGVPPFGTEAFF. CDR3 nucleotide sequence: TGTGCCAGCAGTCTACGAGAACAGGGGGTCCCTCCCTTTGGGACTGAAGCTTTCTTT. The chain combines TRBV12-3 or TRBV12-4 with TRBJ1-1, with TRBD1 matching 8 bases. V lost 5 bases to trimming and J lost 5 bases; unmatched junction nucleotides: 22. This CDR3 has 19 residues.

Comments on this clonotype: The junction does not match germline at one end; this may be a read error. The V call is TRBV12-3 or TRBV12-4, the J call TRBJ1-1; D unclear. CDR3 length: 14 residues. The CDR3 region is CVSSLAREGTEAFF. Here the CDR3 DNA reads TGTGTCAGCAGTTTAGCCAGAGAGGGCACTGAAGCTTTCTTT.

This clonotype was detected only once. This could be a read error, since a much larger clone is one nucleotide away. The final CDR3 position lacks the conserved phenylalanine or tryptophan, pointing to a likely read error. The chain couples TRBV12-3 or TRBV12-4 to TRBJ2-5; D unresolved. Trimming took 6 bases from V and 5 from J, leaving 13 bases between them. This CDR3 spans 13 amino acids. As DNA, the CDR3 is TGTGCCAGCAGCCTTAGTGCCTGGGAGACCCAGTACATC. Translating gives CASSLSAWETQYI.

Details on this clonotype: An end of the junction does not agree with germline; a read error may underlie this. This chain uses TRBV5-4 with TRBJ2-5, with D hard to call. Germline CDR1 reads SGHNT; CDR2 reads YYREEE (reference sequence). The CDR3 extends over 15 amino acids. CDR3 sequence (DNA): TGTACCAGCAGCTTGGACGTACACACGCGAGAGACCCAGTACTTC. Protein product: CTSSLDVHTRETQYF.

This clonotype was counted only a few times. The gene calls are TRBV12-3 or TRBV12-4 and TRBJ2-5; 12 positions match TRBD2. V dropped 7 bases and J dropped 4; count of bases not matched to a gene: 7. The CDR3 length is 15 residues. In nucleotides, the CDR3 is TGTGCCAGCACTTTGACTAGCGGGAGAAGAGAGACCCAGTACTTC. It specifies CASTLTSGRRETQYF.

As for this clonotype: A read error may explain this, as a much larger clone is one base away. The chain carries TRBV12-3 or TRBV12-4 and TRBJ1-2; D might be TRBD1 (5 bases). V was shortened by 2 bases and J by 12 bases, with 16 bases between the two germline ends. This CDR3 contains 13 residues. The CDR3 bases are TGTGCCAGCAGTTTATGGGACGGGATAGGCCACACCTTC. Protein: CASSLWDGIGHTF.